The clone carrying this TCR beta chain was recorded only once. The antigen is unknown. V was shortened by 2 bases and J by 4 bases, with 7 bases between the two germline ends. The CDR3 runs to 13 residues. The germline V gene has CDR1 SEHNR and CDR2 FQNEAQ (reference sequence). The data stem from a study of CD8+ T cells in alopecia areata. For the study at large: Tofacitinib treatment spanned 6 to 18 months, with 6 months off drug afterward. General study findings and limits: Tofacitinib produced a significant decrease in scalp clonality and in expanded CD8+ clones among the top 100.

Specified treatment: oral pan-JAK inhibitor, 5-10 mg twice daily. Following RNA extraction, reverse transcription yielded cDNA that acted as the sequencing template. Clones were read by immunoSEQ multiplex PCR, and TCRdb kept only the in-frame ones, dropping some. The table lists roughly 280,000 clones, about three fifths of them singletons. This clonotype originated in a human donor with alopecia areata. The chain carries TRBV7-9 and TRBJ2-3; D is undetermined. The sample here was CD4+ T cells sorted from blood, taken at week 52, from a patient treated with tofacitinib. The CDR3 coding sequence is TGTGCCAGCAGCTTATCTGATTCAGATACGCAGTATTTT. Its translation: CASSLSDSDTQYF. Together with reference TRBV7-9 and TRBJ2-3, the CDR3 gives the full variable domain: DTGVSQNPRHKITKRGQNVTFRCDPISEHNRLYWYRQTLGQGPEFLTYFQNEAQLEKSRLLSDRFSAERPKGSFSTLEIQRTEQGDSAMYLCASSLSDSDTQYFGPGTRLTVL.